Each of the 2 T cell receptor beta chains below was sequenced from the same sample in a study of blood T cell repertoires in COVID-19. Here immunoSEQ multiplex PCR was the method, and the copy in TCRdb shows in-frame clones only, minus some. The sample yields about 400,000 clones, 89% seen once. The sample consisted of peripheral blood. The receptors here all came from a man in his forties with acute or convalescent COVID-19.

The J gene is TRBJ1-1, the V gene TRBV6-2 or TRBV6-3; possible D gene TRBD1, 6 bases. Looked up from germline, CDR1 is MNHEY and CDR2 is SVGEGT. The CDR3 loop spans 14 amino acids. Trimming removed 1 base at V and 1 base at J, with 7 bases between. CDR3 region: CASSYLGGNTEAFF. CDR3 bases: TGTGCCAGCAGTTACTTAGGGGGGAACACTGAAGCTTTCTTT.

The chain combines TRBV5-5 with TRBJ1-6, with D tentatively TRBD1 (5 bases). Per germline, CDR1 SGHKS and CDR2 YYEKEE (reference sequence). V lost 2 bases to trimming and J lost 7 bases, with 13 bases between them. This CDR3 has 15 residues. Here the CDR3 reads CASSFQPQGNSPLHF. In nucleotides, the CDR3 is TGTGCCAGCAGCTTCCAACCCCAGGGAAATTCACCCCTCCACTTT.